The 10 T cell receptor beta chains listed next were all sequenced from one sample in a study of vaccination and CD4 T cells after COVID-19. Antigens for these TCRs are unknown. Treatment meaning: approximately 9-day PBMC culture with coronavirus spike peptide pools or control peptides (ViraFEST assay). Once obtained from cultured CD4+ T cells, the DNA was sequenced using the Oncomine TCR Beta short-read assay. TCRdb used MiXCR to reprocess the PCR reads, holding one entry per CDR3 protein. The sample holds about 20,000 distinct CDR3 sequences, 48% seen once. Sequenced material: CD4+ T cells from blood, cultured in vitro. These receptor sequences come from a human donor who had recovered from COVID-19.

The chain uses TRBV6-1 and TRBJ2-3; D unresolved. V dropped 3 bases and J dropped 4 bases, with 5 bases sitting between them. The CDR3 runs to 12 residues. Germline CDR1 reads MNHNS; CDR2 reads SASEGT. The CDR3: CASSERADTQYF. The DNA for the CDR3 is TGTGCCAGCAGTGAGCGTGCAGATACGCAGTATTTT.

This clonotype was seen a handful of times. This chain joins TRBV7-6 and TRBJ2-2; either TRBD1 or TRBD2 may fit D (5 bases each). V dropped 5 bases and J dropped 4 bases, with 11 bases sitting between them. Germline CDR1 is SGHVS and CDR2 is FNYEAQ. The CDR3 loop spans 14 amino acids. CDR3 amino acids: CASSPLRGTGELFF. The CDR3 region has the DNA TGTGCCAGCAGCCCCTTGAGGGGCACCGGGGAGCTGTTTTTT.

The V gene is TRBV7-2, the J gene TRBJ2-7; D may match TRBD1 or TRBD2 (7 bases each). With 0 bases removed from V and 0 bases from J, the gap between germline ends came to 18 bases. CDR3 length equals 18 residues. Germline-derived CDR1 and CDR2 are SGHTA and FQGNSA. CDR3 nucleotide sequence: TGTGCCAGCAGCTTAGCTGCAGGGGGGGTGGGGAACTCCTACGAGCAGTACTTC. Translated: CASSLAAGGVGNSYEQYF.

V is TRBV6-1 and J is TRBJ2-2, with 7 bases fitting TRBD2. The length of the CDR3 is 15 residues. V lost 6 bases to trimming and J lost 2 bases; unmatched junction nucleotides: 6. Looked up from germline, CDR1 is MNHNS and CDR2 is SASEGT. The CDR3 DNA sequence: TGTGCCAGCAGGGGTCTAGCGGTTAACACCGGGGAGCTGTTTTTT. Translating it yields CASRGLAVNTGELFF.

The gene calls are TRBV20-1 and TRBJ2-3, with TRBD2 matching 10 bases. J gave up 3 bases and V 6 bases, and 15 bases lay outside the gene matches. This CDR3 comprises 17 residues. In germline, CDR1 is DFQATT, CDR2 SNEGSKA (reference sequence). CDR3 amino acids: CSAQDWLAGEGTDTQYF. As DNA, the CDR3 is TGCAGTGCGCAAGATTGGCTAGCGGGAGAAGGGACAGATACGCAGTATTTT.

This clonotype was seen a handful of times. The chain uses TRBV4-2 and TRBJ2-3; the D gene is possibly TRBD2 (6 bases). The CDR3 spans 15 residues. V was trimmed by 0 bases and J by 6 bases, leaving 13 bases between them. Germline CDR1 reads LGHNA; CDR2 reads YNFKEQ. The CDR3 coding sequence is TGTGCCAGCAGCCAAGATAGGCTCCTAGCGGATACGCAGTATTTT. Its translation: CASSQDRLLADTQYF.

The V call is TRBV5-5, the J call TRBJ1-1, with 8 bases identical to TRBD1. After removal of 4 bases from V and 9 bases from J, the junction contained 8 bases not matched to a gene. Germline V gene lookup returns CDR1 SGHKS and CDR2 YYEKEE (reference sequence). The CDR3 consists of 13 residues. The CDR3 nucleotides are TGTGCCAGCAGCCTGCCAGGGGGCGGTCAAGCTTTCTTT. Its translation is CASSLPGGGQAFF. Using reference TRBV5-5 and TRBJ1-1 for the parts outside the CDR3, the full variable domain is DAGVTQSPTHLIKTRGQQVTLRCSPISGHKSVSWYQQVLGQGPQFIFQYYEKEERGRGNFPDRFSARQFPNYSSELNVNALLLGDSALYLCASSLPGGGQAFFGQGTRLTVV.

This chain uses TRBV6-5 with TRBJ1-1; D might be TRBD1 (5 bases). The CDR3 length is 15 residues. The germline V and J ends were trimmed by 0 bases and 2 bases, with 10 bases remaining between them. Germline CDR1 reads MNHEY; CDR2 reads SVGAGI. The CDR3 DNA reads TGTGCCAGCAGTTACTCGTTACAGGCAAACACTGAAGCTTTCTTT. This codes for CASSYSLQANTEAFF.

CDR3 in amino acids: CASSSRGQKETQYF. As DNA, the CDR3 is TGTGCCAGCAGCTCTAGGGGGCAGAAGGAGACCCAGTACTTC. V usage is TRBV7-6 and J usage is TRBJ2-5, with 7 bases aligning to TRBD1. V gave up 4 bases and J gave up 5 bases; unmatched junction bases: 7. CDR3 size: 14 residues. The germline V gene encodes CDR1 SGHVS and CDR2 FNYEAQ.

This rearrangement joins TRBV5-1 to TRBJ2-1; 11 bases align to TRBD1. The CDR3 sequence is 14 residues long. V dropped 4 bases and J dropped 8; count of bases not matched to a gene: 5. Germline lookup yields CDR1 SGHRS and CDR2 YFSETQ. This CDR3 reads CASSRGQGEHEQFF. For the CDR3, the DNA is TGCGCCAGCAGCCGGGGACAGGGGGAGCATGAGCAGTTCTTC.